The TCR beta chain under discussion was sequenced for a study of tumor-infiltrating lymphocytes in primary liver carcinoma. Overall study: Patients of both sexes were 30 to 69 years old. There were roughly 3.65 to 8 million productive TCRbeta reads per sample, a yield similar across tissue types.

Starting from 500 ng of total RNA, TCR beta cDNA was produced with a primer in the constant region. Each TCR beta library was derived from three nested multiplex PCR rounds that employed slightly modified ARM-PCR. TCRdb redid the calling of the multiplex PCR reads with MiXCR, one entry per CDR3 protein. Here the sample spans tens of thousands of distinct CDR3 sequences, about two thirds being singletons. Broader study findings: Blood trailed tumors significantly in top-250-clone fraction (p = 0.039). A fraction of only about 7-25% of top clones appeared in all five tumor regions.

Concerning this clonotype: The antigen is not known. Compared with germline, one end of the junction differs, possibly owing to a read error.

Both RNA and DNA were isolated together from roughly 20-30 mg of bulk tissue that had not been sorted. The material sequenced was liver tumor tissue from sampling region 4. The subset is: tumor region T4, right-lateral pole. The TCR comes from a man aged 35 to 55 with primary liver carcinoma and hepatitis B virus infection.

The CDR3 sequence: CANSQDHGGNRPQHF. The CDR3 DNA is TGCGCCAACAGTCAAGATCATGGGGGAAATCGGCCCCAGCATTTT. The genes are TRBV4-1 and TRBJ1-5; D might be TRBD1 (5 bases). The CDR3 length is 15 residues. Germline V gives CDR1 MGHRA, CDR2 YSYEKL.